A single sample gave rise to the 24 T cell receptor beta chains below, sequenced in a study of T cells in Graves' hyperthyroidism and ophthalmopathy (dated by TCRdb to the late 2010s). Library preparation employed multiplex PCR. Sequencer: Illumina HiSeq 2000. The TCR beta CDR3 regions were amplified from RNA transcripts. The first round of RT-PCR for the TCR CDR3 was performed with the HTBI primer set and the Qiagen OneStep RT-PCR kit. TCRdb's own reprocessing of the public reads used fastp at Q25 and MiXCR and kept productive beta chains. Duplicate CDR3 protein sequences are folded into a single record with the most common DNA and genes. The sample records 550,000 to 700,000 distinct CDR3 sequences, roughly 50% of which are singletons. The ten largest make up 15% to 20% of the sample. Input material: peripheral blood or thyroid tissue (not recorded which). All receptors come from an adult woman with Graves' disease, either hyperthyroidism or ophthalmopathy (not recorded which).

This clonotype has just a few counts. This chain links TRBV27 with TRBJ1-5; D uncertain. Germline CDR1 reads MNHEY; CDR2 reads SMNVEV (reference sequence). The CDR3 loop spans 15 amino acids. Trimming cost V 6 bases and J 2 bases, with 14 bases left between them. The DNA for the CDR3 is TGTGCCAGCAGCCGGAACCCCATTGGCAATCAGCCCCAGCATTTT. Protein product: CASSRNPIGNQPQHF.

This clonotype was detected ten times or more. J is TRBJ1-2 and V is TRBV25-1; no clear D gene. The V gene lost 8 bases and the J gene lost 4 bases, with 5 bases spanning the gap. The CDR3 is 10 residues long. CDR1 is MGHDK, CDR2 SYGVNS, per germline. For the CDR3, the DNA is TGTGCCAGCTATTCCTATGGCTACACCTTC. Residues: CASYSYGYTF.

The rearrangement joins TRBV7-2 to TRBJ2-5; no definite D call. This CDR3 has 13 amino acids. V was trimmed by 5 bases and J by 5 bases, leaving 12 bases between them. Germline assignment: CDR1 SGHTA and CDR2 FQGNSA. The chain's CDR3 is CASSPTTRETQYF. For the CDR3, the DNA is TGTGCCAGCAGCCCTACTACGCGGGAGACCCAGTACTTC.

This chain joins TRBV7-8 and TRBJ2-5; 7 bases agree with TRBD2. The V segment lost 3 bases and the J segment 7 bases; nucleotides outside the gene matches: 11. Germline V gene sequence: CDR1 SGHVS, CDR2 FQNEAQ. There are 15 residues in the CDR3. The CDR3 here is CASSFGRGPAVTQYF. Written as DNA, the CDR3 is TGTGCCAGCAGCTTTGGGAGGGGCCCGGCGGTGACCCAGTACTTC. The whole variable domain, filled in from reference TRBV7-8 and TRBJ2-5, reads GAGVSQSPRYKVAKRGQDVALRCDPISGHVSLFWYQQALGQGPEFLTYFQNEAQLDKSGLPSDRFFAERPEGSVSTLKIQRTQQEDSAVYLCASSFGRGPAVTQYFGPGTRLLVL.

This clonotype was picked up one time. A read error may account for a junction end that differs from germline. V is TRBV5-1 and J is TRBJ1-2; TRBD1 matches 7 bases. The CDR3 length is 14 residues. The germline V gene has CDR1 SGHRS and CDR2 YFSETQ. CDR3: CASSYEDRPTLAAF. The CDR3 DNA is TGCGCCAGCAGCTACGAGGACAGGCCAACCCTGGCTGCCTTC.

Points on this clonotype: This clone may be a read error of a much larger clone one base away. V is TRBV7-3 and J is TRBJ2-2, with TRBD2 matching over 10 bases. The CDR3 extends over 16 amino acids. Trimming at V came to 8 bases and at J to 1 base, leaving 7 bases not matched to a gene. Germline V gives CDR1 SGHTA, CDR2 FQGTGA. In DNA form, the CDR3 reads TGTGCCAGCGGCTACTTAGCGGGAGGGAACACCGGGGAGCTGTTTTTT. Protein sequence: CASGYLAGGNTGELFF.

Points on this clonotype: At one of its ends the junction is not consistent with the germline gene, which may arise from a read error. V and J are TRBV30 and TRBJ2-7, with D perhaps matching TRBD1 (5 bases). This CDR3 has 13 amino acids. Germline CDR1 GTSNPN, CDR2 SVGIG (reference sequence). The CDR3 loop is CSWSIDSSYEQYF. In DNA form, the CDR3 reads TGTTCCTGGAGTATTGACAGTTCCTACGAGCAGTACTTC.

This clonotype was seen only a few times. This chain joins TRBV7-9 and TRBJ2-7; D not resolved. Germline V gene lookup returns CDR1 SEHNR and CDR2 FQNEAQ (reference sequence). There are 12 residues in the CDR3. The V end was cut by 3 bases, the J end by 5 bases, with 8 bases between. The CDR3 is CASSLSGHEQYF. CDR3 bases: TGTGCCAGCAGCTTGTCGGGCCACGAGCAGTACTTC.

The CDR3 here is CATSSYLPGGSSGNTIYF. The CDR3 region has the DNA TGTGCCACCAGCAGCTATCTCCCTGGGGGGAGCTCTGGAAACACCATATATTTT. The J gene is TRBJ1-3, the V gene TRBV15, with D perhaps matching TRBD1 (5 bases). V lost 3 bases and J lost 0, with 18 bases in between. Germline V lookup: CDR1 LNHNV, CDR2 YYDKDF (reference sequence). The CDR3 spans 18 residues.

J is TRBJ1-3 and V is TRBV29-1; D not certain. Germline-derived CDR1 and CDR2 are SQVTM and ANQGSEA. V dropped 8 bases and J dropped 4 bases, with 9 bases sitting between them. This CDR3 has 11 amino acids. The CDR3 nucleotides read TGCAGCTCCCGGGTCGGAAACACCATATATTTT. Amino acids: CSSRVGNTIYF.

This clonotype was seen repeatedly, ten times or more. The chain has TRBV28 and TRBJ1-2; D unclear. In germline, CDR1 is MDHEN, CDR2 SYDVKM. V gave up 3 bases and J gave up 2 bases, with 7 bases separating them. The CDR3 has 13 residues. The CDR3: CASSFGLNYGYTF. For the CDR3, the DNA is TGTGCCAGCAGTTTTGGCCTCAACTATGGCTACACCTTC.

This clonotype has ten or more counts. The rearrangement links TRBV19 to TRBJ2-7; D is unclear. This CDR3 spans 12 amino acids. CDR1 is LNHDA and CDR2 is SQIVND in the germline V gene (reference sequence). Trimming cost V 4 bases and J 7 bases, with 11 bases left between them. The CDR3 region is CASSRVGWEQYF. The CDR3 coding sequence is TGTGCCAGTAGTAGGGTCGGCTGGGAGCAGTACTTC.

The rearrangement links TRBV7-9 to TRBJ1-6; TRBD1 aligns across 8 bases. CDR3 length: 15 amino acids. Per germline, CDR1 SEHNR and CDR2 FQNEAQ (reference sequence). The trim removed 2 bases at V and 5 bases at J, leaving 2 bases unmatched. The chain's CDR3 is CASSLMTGDNSPLHF. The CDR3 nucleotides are TGTGCCAGCAGCTTAATGACAGGGGATAATTCACCCCTCCACTTT.

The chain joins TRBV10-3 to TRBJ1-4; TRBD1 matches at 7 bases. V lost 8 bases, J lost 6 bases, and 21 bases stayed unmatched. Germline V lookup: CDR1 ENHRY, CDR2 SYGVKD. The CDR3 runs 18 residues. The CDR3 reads CAIQGGYLAGGPDEKLFF. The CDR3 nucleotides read TGTGCCATCCAGGGGGGCTACCTCGCGGGCGGACCGGATGAAAAACTGTTTTTT.

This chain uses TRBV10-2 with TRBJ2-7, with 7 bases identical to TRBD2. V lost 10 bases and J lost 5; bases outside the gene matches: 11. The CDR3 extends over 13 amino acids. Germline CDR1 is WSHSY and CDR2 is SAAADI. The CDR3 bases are TGCGCCACCAACAGCGGGACTACCGACGAGCAGTACTTC. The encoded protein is CATNSGTTDEQYF.

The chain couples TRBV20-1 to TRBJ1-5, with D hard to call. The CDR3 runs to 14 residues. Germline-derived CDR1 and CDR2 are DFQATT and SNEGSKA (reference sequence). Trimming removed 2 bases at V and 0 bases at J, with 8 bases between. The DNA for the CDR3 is TGCAGTGCTAGACCCCGACCTAGCAATCAGCCCCAGCATTTT. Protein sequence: CSARPRPSNQPQHF.

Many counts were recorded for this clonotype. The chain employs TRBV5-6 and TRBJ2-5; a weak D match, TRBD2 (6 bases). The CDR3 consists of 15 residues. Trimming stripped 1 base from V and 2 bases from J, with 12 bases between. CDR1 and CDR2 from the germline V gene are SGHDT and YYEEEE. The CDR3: CASSLRAGIQETQYF. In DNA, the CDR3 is TGTGCCAGCAGCTTGAGGGCGGGAATACAAGAGACCCAGTACTTC.

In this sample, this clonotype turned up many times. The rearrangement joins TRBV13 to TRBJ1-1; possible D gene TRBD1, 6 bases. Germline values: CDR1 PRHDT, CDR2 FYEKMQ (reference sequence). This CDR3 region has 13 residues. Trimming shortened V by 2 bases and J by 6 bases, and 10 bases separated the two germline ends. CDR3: CASSLIQGAEAFF. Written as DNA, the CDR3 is TGTGCCAGCAGCTTAATACAGGGTGCTGAAGCTTTCTTT.

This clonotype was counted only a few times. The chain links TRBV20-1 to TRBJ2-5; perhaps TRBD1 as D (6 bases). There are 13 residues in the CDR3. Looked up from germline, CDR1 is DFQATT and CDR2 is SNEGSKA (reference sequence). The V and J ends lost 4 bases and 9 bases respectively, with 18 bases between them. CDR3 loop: CSATPGQPGAQYF. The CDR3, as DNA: TGCAGTGCTACCCCGGGACAACCAGGGGCCCAGTACTTC.

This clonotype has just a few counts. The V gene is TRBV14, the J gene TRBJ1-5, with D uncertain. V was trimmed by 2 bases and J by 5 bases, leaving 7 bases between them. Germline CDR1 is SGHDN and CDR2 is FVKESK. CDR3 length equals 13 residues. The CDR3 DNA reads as TGTGCCAGCAGCCAATCTGGTTATCAGCCCCAGCATTTT. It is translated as CASSQSGYQPQHF.

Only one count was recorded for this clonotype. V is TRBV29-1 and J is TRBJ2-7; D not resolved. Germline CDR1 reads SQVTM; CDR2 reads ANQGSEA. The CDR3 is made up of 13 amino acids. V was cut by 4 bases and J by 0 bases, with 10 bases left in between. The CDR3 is CSVVLLSSYEQYF. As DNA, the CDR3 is TGCAGCGTTGTACTCCTCAGCTCCTACGAGCAGTACTTC.

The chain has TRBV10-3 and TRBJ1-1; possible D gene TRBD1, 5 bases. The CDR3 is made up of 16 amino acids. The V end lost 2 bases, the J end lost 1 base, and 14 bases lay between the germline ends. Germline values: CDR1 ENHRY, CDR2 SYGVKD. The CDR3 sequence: CAISEEGRLQNTEAFF. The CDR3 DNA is TGTGCCATCAGTGAGGAGGGACGCCTACAGAACACTGAAGCTTTCTTT.

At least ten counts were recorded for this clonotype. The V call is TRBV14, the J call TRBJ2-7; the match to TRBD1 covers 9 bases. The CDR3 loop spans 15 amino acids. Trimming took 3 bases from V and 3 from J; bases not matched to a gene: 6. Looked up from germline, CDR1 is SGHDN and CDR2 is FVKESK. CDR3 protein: CASSHGQGFGYEQYF. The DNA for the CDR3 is TGTGCCAGCAGCCATGGACAGGGGTTCGGCTACGAGCAGTACTTC.

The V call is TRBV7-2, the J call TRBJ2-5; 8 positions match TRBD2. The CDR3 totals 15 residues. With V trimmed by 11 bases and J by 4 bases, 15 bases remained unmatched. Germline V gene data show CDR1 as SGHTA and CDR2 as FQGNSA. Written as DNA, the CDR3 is TGTGCCTGCGCGGGAGTAGCGGGATACGGAGAGACCCAGTACTTC. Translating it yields CACAGVAGYGETQYF.